The text below deals with one T cell receptor beta chain. No antigen is known for it. The sample belongs to a study of beta chain features in type 1 diabetes. The study's findings and limits: Significant though moderate, a shortening of TCRB CDR3s appeared in all four CD4+ subsets of Type 1 diabetes patients. Among patients, naive, central memory and Treg TCRB repertoires appeared more similar than among healthy donors. Fewer insertions but more deletions were seen at VDJ junctions in type 1 diabetes patients.

Expressed TCRB transcripts were sequenced after all isolated RNA was converted to cDNA. Some clones are missing from TCRdb's copy, which holds only in-frame ones; the method was immunoSEQ multiplex PCR. The table shows some 200,000 clones, with 15% to 20% occurring only once. Trimming removed 3 bases from V and 1 base from J; junction bases left unmatched: 11. The CDR3 totals 17 residues. CDR1 and CDR2 (germline): SGDLS, YYNGEE. The chain links TRBV9 to TRBJ2-5; 8 nucleotides agree with TRBD2. The TCR originated in a man in his thirties or forties with type 1 diabetes. Sequenced input: naive CD4+ T cells from blood. The CDR3 reads CASSAPRGREVQETQYF. For the CDR3, the DNA is TGTGCCAGCAGCGCTCCCCGAGGGCGGGAGGTCCAAGAGACCCAGTACTTC. The full variable domain, rest sourced from reference TRBV9 and TRBJ2-5, is DSGVTQTPKHLITATGQRVTLRCSPRSGDLSVYWYQQSLDQGLQFLIQYYNGEERAKGNILERFSAQQFPDLHSELNLSSLELGDSALYFCASSAPRGREVQETQYFGPGTRLLVL.